Following are 11 T cell receptor beta chains from one sample sequenced in a study of OX40 agonist ivuxolimab in advanced cancers. The data were produced by immunoSEQ multiplex PCR, yet TCRdb's version contains in-frame clones alone and is incomplete. The sample holds more than 60,000 clones; roughly 87% are singletons and the top ten take 0.55% to 0.7%. Specimen: CD4+ or CD8+ T cells sorted from blood, collected in a trial of the OX40 agonist ivuxolimab. The receptors come from an adult with an advanced solid tumor such as melanoma, head and neck, liver or kidney cancer.

The chain has TRBV25-1 and TRBJ2-3; 7 nucleotides agree with TRBD1. The V gene end was trimmed by 6 bases and the J gene end by 3 bases; junction bases not matched to a gene: 9. This CDR3 spans 15 amino acids. Germline loops: CDR1 MGHDK, CDR2 SYGVNS. This chain's CDR3 is CASSLTGVGTDTQYF. CDR3 DNA: TGTGCCAGCAGCCTAACAGGGGTTGGTACAGATACGCAGTATTTT.

The chain links TRBV4-1 to TRBJ1-2, with D possibly being TRBD1 (6 bases). Trimming took 0 bases from V and 4 from J, leaving 15 bases between them. The V gene's germline CDR1 is MGHRA and CDR2 YSYEKL. This CDR3 has 16 residues. CDR3 protein: CASSQDVGGTGYGYTF. The CDR3 DNA reads as TGCGCCAGCAGCCAAGATGTTGGGGGCACTGGCTATGGCTACACCTTC.

This clone has a handful of counts. The CDR3 here is CASSDTGEGNQPQHF. DNA of the CDR3: TGTGCCAGCAGCGACACAGGGGAAGGCAATCAGCCCCAGCATTTT. The genes are TRBV9 and TRBJ1-5, with 7 bases aligning to TRBD1. V dropped 3 bases and J dropped 2; count of bases not matched to a gene: 5. The germline V gene has CDR1 SGDLS and CDR2 YYNGEE. The CDR3 is 15 amino acids. Full variable domain (remainder filled in from reference TRBV9 and TRBJ1-5): DSGVTQTPKHLITATGQRVTLRCSPRSGDLSVYWYQQSLDQGLQFLIQYYNGEERAKGNILERFSAQQFPDLHSELNLSSLELGDSALYFCASSDTGEGNQPQHFGDGTRLSIL.

The chain uses TRBV30 and TRBJ2-5; 14 bases fit TRBD2. The CDR3 is 18 residues long. Germline CDR1 and CDR2: GTSNPN and SVGIG (reference sequence). The ends lost 3 bases at V and 4 bases at J; junction bases unmatched: 13. CDR3 nucleotides: TGTGCCTGGAGGCCGCCGGGACTAGCGGGGGCGCGAGGAGAGACCCAGTACTTC. Its translation: CAWRPPGLAGARGETQYF.

This clone was seen just once. The genes are TRBV5-5 and TRBJ2-3; D is unresolved. This CDR3 comprises 13 residues. V was trimmed by 0 bases and J by 6 bases, leaving 8 bases between them. The germline gives CDR1 SGHKS, CDR2 YYEKEE (reference sequence). CDR3 residues: CASSLGLGDTQYF. CDR3 nucleotides: TGTGCCAGCAGCTTGGGGTTGGGCGATACGCAGTATTTT.

This sequence joins TRBV6-5 and TRBJ2-5; D is unresolved. From germline, CDR1 is MNHEY and CDR2 SVGAGI. This CDR3 contains 15 residues. V dropped 0 bases and J dropped 0 bases, with 8 bases sitting between them. CDR3 residues: CASSYSFAYQETQYF. DNA of the CDR3: TGTGCCAGCAGTTACTCGTTCGCTTACCAAGAGACCCAGTACTTC.

This sequence joins TRBV7-9 and TRBJ2-5; 10 nucleotides match TRBD1. The germline gives CDR1 SEHNR, CDR2 FQNEAQ (reference sequence). The CDR3 contains 16 residues. V lost 8 bases, J lost 4 bases, and 13 bases stayed unmatched. The CDR3: CASSGARQGASETQYF. The CDR3 DNA follows: TGTGCCAGCTCAGGGGCGAGACAGGGGGCATCAGAGACCCAGTACTTC.

The V and J genes are TRBV9 and TRBJ1-5; 12 positions match TRBD1. Per the germline V gene, CDR1 is SGDLS and CDR2 is YYNGEE. V gave up 3 bases and J gave up 10 bases; unmatched junction bases: 5. CDR3 length: 14 amino acids. CDR3 nucleotides: TGTGCCAGCAGCGGTGGGACAGGGGGCAATCCCCAGCATTTT. Translated, it gives CASSGGTGGNPQHF.

The gene calls are TRBV7-9 and TRBJ2-5; tentative D call: TRBD1 (7 bases). There are 16 residues in the CDR3. V shed 1 base and J shed 5 bases, with 17 bases lying between them. Germline V lookup: CDR1 SEHNR, CDR2 FQNEAQ (reference sequence). CDR3 sequence (DNA): TGTGCCAGCAGCTTAGGGCGGGACAGCGGAGGGGAGACCCAGTACTTC. The encoded protein is CASSLGRDSGGETQYF. Filled out from reference TRBV7-9 and TRBJ2-5, the complete variable domain reads DTGVSQNPRHKITKRGQNVTFRCDPISEHNRLYWYRQTLGQGPEFLTYFQNEAQLEKSRLLSDRFSAERPKGSFSTLEIQRTEQGDSAMYLCASSLGRDSGGETQYFGPGTRLLVL.

The chain joins TRBV18 to TRBJ2-5; a weak D match, TRBD2 (5 bases). Germline CDR1 KGHSH, CDR2 LQKENI. The CDR3 runs 13 residues. The V gene lost 8 bases and the J gene lost 0 bases, with 10 bases spanning the gap. The CDR3 sequence is CASTIGDQETQYF. The CDR3 bases are TGTGCCAGCACGATCGGGGACCAAGAGACCCAGTACTTC.

V and J are TRBV6-6 and TRBJ1-5; TRBD1 might be the D (5 bases). CDR1 MNHNY and CDR2 SVGAGI come from the germline V gene (reference sequence). This CDR3 comprises 13 residues. V was trimmed by 5 bases and J by 7 bases, leaving 12 bases between them. CDR3 amino acids: CASSPGRGQPQHF. The CDR3, as DNA: TGTGCCAGCAGTCCCGGAAGGGGACAGCCCCAGCATTTT.